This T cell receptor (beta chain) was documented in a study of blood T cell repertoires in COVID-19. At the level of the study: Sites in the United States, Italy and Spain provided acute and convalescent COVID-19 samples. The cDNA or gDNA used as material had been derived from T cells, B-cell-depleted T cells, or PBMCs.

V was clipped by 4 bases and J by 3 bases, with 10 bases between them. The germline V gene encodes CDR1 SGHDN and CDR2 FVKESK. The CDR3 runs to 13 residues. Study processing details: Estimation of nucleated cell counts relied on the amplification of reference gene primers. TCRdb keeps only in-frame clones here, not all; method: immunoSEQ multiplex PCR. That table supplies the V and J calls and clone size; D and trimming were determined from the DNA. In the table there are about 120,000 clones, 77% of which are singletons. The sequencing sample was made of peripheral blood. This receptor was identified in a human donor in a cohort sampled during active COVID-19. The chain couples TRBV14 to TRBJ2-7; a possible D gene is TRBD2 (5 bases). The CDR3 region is CASSPGRGYEQYF. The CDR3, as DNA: TGTGCCAGCAGCCCGGGCCGGGGCTACGAGCAGTACTTC.